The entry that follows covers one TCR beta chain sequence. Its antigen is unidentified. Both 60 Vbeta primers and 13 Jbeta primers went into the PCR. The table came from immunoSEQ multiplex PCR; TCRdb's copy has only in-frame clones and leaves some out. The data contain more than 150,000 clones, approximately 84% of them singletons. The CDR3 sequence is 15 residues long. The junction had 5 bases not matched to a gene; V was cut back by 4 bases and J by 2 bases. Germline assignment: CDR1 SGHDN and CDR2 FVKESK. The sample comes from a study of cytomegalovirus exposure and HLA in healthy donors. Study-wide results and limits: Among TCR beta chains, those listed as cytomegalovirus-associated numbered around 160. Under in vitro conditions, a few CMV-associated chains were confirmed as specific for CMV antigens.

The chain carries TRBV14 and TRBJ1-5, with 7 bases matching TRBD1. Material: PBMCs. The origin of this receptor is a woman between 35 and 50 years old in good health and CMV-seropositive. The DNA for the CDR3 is TGTGCCAGCAGCCGACAGGGAGATGGCAATCAGCCCCAGCATTTT. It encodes CASSRQGDGNQPQHF.